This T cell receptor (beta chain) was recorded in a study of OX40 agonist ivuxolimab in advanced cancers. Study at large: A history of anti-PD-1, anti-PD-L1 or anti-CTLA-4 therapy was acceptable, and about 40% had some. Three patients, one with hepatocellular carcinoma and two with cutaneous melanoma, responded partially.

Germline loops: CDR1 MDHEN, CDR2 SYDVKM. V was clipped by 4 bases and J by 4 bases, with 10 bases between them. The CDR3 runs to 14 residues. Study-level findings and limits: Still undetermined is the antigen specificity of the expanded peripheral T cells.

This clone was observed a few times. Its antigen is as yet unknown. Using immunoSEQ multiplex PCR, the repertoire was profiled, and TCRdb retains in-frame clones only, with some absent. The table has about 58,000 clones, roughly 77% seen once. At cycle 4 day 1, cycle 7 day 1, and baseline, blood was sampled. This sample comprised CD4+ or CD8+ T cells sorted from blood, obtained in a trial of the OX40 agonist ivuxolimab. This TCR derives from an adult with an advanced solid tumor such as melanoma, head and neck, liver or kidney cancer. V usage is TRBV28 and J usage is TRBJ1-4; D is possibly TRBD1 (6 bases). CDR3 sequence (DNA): TGTGCCAGCAGTTGGGGGGCTAATAATGAAAAACTGTTTTTT. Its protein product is CASSWGANNEKLFF.